The clone carrying this T cell receptor beta chain came up many times. The data originate from a study of T-cell reconstitution after alpha-beta-depleted transplantation in children. This sample's TCRbeta library carried unique molecular identifier barcodes. TCRdb passed the PCR reads through MiXCR, listing each CDR3 protein once. The data contain hundreds of thousands of distinct CDR3 sequences, about 15% of them singletons. The germline CDR1 and CDR2 sequences are SGHRS and YFSETQ. The CDR3 is 14 residues long. Trimming stripped 7 bases from V and 6 bases from J, with 18 bases between. Sequences were derived from PBMCs from the stem cell graft donor, sampled from the stem cell graft. The chain combines TRBV5-1 with TRBJ2-3, with D possibly being TRBD1 or TRBD2 (5 bases each). The clonotype was recovered from a human donor who donated a stem cell graft to a child with acute myeloid leukemia. For the CDR3, the DNA is TGCGCCAGCGGCCGGGACCACTCTGGGGATACGCAGTATTTT. This translates into CASGRDHSGDTQYF.